The 27 T cell receptor beta chains given below trace back to one sample, sequenced in a study of CD8 T cells in ankylosing spondylitis. TCRdb analysed the 5' RACE reads with MiXCR anew, one entry per CDR3 protein. This table has fewer than 250,000 distinct CDR3 sequences, about a quarter appearing once. Source material: blood, either unsorted or a sorted T cell fraction (not recorded which). Every receptor here comes from a male donor with ankylosing spondylitis or in good health (not recorded which).

This clonotype showed up many times. This rearrangement joins TRBV27 to TRBJ2-1; D possibly matches TRBD1 or TRBD2 (5 bases each). The germline V and J ends were trimmed by 1 base and 4 bases, with 11 bases remaining between them. CDR1 MNHEY and CDR2 SMNVEV come from the germline V gene (reference sequence). There are 15 residues in the CDR3. CDR3 amino acids: CASSLYGTEYNEQFF. The DNA of the CDR3 is TGTGCCAGCAGTTTATACGGGACGGAGTACAATGAGCAGTTCTTC.

The gene calls are TRBV20-1 and TRBJ2-1; 11 positions match TRBD2. The ends lost 8 bases at V and 7 bases at J; junction bases unmatched: 10. The CDR3 loop spans 14 amino acids. The germline V gene has CDR1 DFQATT and CDR2 SNEGSKA (reference sequence). CDR3 region: CSWAHSGRANEQFF. As DNA, the CDR3 is TGCAGTTGGGCCCATAGCGGGAGGGCAAATGAGCAGTTCTTC.

This sequence joins TRBV7-3 and TRBJ2-6; 7 nucleotides align to TRBD1. J lost 0 bases, V lost 5 bases, and 10 bases had no gene match. The CDR3 spans 18 residues. Germline CDR1 and CDR2: SGHTA and FQGTGA. The CDR3 sequence: CASSARQGRLSGANVLTF. DNA of the CDR3: TGTGCCAGCAGCGCCCGACAGGGACGTCTCTCTGGGGCCAACGTCCTGACTTTC.

This rearrangement joins TRBV12-5 to TRBJ1-6; D is unclear. V lost 0 bases and J 4 bases, leaving 7 bases between the germline ends. The CDR3 totals 15 residues. Germline CDR1 reads LGHNT; CDR2 reads FRNRAP. CDR3 region: CASGLVPGYNSPLHF. The DNA for the CDR3 is TGTGCTAGTGGTTTGGTACCGGGTTATAATTCACCCCTCCACTTT.

This clonotype has ten or more counts. The CDR3 loop reads CSVEFINASYQETQYF. CDR3 in DNA: TGCAGCGTTGAATTTATTAACGCCTCGTACCAAGAGACCCAGTACTTC. The V gene is TRBV29-1, the J gene TRBJ2-5; D remains ambiguous. CDR1 and CDR2 from the germline V gene are SQVTM and ANQGSEA. This CDR3 region has 16 residues. V gave up 2 bases and J gave up 0 bases, with 16 bases separating them.

The chain combines TRBV7-9 with TRBJ2-1; tentatively, D is TRBD2 (5 bases). V shed 6 bases and J shed 0 bases, with 9 bases lying between them. The CDR3 length is 14 residues. The V gene's germline CDR1 is SEHNR and CDR2 FQNEAQ (reference sequence). The CDR3 reads CASRAGISYNEQFF. CDR3 coding DNA: TGTGCCAGCAGGGCCGGGATCTCCTACAATGAGCAGTTCTTC.

The chain has TRBV4-2 and TRBJ2-1; tentatively, D is TRBD2 (6 bases). CDR3 length equals 18 residues. In germline, CDR1 is LGHNA, CDR2 YNFKEQ. Trimming took off 0 bases at V and 6 bases at J, with 21 bases between the two ends. Written as DNA, the CDR3 is TGTGCCAGCAGCCAAGATCGTCTAGGGTCGGAGGGCAGCAATGAGCAGTTCTTC. Its translation is CASSQDRLGSEGSNEQFF.

The rearrangement uses TRBV20-1 and TRBJ2-3; a possible D gene is TRBD2 (6 bases). The CDR3 runs to 14 residues. The V end lost 2 bases, the J end lost 1 base, and 10 bases lay between the germline ends. From germline, CDR1 is DFQATT and CDR2 SNEGSKA (reference sequence). In nucleotides, the CDR3 is TGCAGTGCTAGACGCCCGGGGGGCACAGATACGCAGTATTTT. Residues: CSARRPGGTDTQYF.

This clonotype was recorded many times. The chain employs TRBV6-5 and TRBJ2-1, with D unclear. Germline assignment: CDR1 MNHEY and CDR2 SVGAGI. The CDR3 loop spans 11 amino acids. V was pared by 8 bases and J by 8 bases, with 10 bases between. The CDR3 loop reads CASRRSDEQFF. The CDR3 DNA sequence: TGTGCCAGCCGCCGATCGGATGAGCAGTTCTTC.

This clonotype turned up a few times. CDR3 residues: CASSYRAGGPKNIQYF. As DNA, the CDR3 is TGTGCCAGCAGTTACCGGGCAGGGGGACCCAAAAACATTCAGTACTTC. The J gene is TRBJ2-4, the V gene TRBV6-2 or TRBV6-3; 7 nucleotides agree with TRBD1. CDR3 size: 16 residues. The germline CDR1 and CDR2 sequences are MNHEY and SVGEGT. Trimming removed 2 bases from V and 2 bases from J; junction bases left unmatched: 6.

This clonotype has ten or more counts. The rearrangement links TRBV7-6 to TRBJ2-2; D may be TRBD2 (5 bases). Germline CDR1 is SGHVS and CDR2 is FNYEAQ. V was pared by 3 bases and J by 0 bases, with 11 bases between. The CDR3 extends over 16 amino acids. The CDR3 protein is CASSLAGRANTGELFF. The CDR3 DNA follows: TGTGCCAGCAGCTTGGCCGGGCGGGCGAACACCGGGGAGCTGTTTTTT.

This clonotype has at least ten counts. The chain joins TRBV4-3 to TRBJ1-2; a possible D gene is TRBD1 (5 bases). This CDR3 comprises 14 residues. Germline CDR1 is LGHNA and CDR2 is YSLEER. The V end was cut by 0 bases, the J end by 3 bases, with 8 bases between. The CDR3 protein is CASSQELGDYGYTF. In nucleotides, the CDR3 is TGCGCCAGCAGCCAAGAGCTGGGGGACTATGGCTACACCTTC.

This clonotype has ten or more counts. This chain connects TRBV20-1 to TRBJ1-2, with D maybe TRBD1 (5 bases). The germline V and J ends were trimmed by 1 base and 4 bases, with 16 bases remaining between them. The CDR3 contains 15 residues. The germline V gene encodes CDR1 DFQATT and CDR2 SNEGSKA (reference sequence). CDR3 amino acids: CSARGGLGGAYGYTF. CDR3 DNA sequence: TGCAGTGCTAGAGGGGGCCTCGGCGGTGCCTATGGCTACACCTTC.

V gene TRBV9 combines with J gene TRBJ2-5; 8 bases fit TRBD2. The CDR3 runs to 15 residues. Trimming at V came to 2 bases and at J to 2 bases, leaving 5 bases not matched to a gene. CDR1 and CDR2 from the germline V gene are SGDLS and YYNGEE. The CDR3 loop reads CASSVLSGIQETQYF. The DNA for the CDR3 is TGTGCCAGCAGCGTCCTTAGCGGGATTCAAGAGACCCAGTACTTC.

This chain uses TRBV6-5 with TRBJ2-5, with TRBD2 as a possible D gene (6 bases). The CDR3 has 15 amino acids. The V gene's germline CDR1 is MNHEY and CDR2 SVGAGI. Trimming shortened V by 0 bases and J by 3 bases, and 11 bases separated the two germline ends. CDR3 region: CASSYSNPGEETQYF. The DNA of the CDR3 is TGTGCCAGCAGTTACTCGAATCCGGGAGAAGAGACCCAGTACTTC.

The rearrangement uses TRBV7-2 and TRBJ1-5, with D unclear. The CDR3 runs 15 residues. Looked up from germline, CDR1 is SGHTA and CDR2 is FQGNSA. V was trimmed by 1 base and J by 3 bases, leaving 10 bases between them. In DNA form, the CDR3 reads TGTGCCAGCAGCTTAGATGGGGTTTTCAATCAGCCCCAGCATTTT. Protein sequence: CASSLDGVFNQPQHF.

The rearrangement joins TRBV24-1 to TRBJ2-1; TRBD2 agrees at 10 bases. Germline values: CDR1 KGHDR, CDR2 SFDVKD. This CDR3 comprises 15 residues. V dropped 6 bases and J dropped 8; count of bases not matched to a gene: 9. This CDR3 is CATSSTSGTGDEQFF. CDR3 nucleotides: TGTGCCACCAGTTCCACTAGCGGGACGGGGGATGAGCAGTTCTTC.

There are many counts of this clonotype. The chain recombines TRBV27 with TRBJ2-7, with D perhaps matching TRBD1 or TRBD2 (7 bases each). The CDR3 extends over 14 amino acids. The V and J ends lost 9 bases and 5 bases respectively, with 20 bases between them. Germline assignment: CDR1 MNHEY and CDR2 SMNVEV (reference sequence). CDR3 protein: CASAPHRGGNEQYF. The CDR3 DNA follows: TGTGCCAGTGCACCCCACAGGGGAGGGAACGAGCAGTACTTC.

This clonotype was seen many times. This chain joins TRBV28 and TRBJ2-2; 11 nucleotides align to TRBD2. J lost 6 bases, V lost 6 bases, and 6 bases had no gene match. This CDR3 is built from 15 residues. Per germline, CDR1 MDHEN and CDR2 SYDVKM. CDR3: CASSPTSGRSGELFF. Here the CDR3 DNA reads TGTGCCAGCAGCCCTACTAGCGGGAGATCCGGGGAGCTGTTTTTT.

This clonotype came up many times. The chain couples TRBV5-1 to TRBJ1-2; a possible D gene is TRBD1 (5 bases). Germline CDR1 and CDR2: SGHRS and YFSETQ. The CDR3 consists of 17 residues. V lost 0 bases to trimming and J lost 4 bases, with 19 bases between them. CDR3 bases: TGCGCCAGCAGCTTGGCGGCCTCGGGCAGGGAGCTCTATGGCTACACCTTC. Protein product: CASSLAASGRELYGYTF.

There are many counts of this clonotype. This sequence joins TRBV28 and TRBJ2-5; TRBD2 aligns across 8 bases. With 5 bases clipped from V and 2 bases from J, the junction kept 7 bases outside the gene matches. Germline V gives CDR1 MDHEN, CDR2 SYDVKM. The CDR3 has 15 residues. The CDR3 sequence: CASSGASGLQETQYF. CDR3 DNA sequence: TGTGCCAGCAGTGGGGCTAGCGGGCTACAAGAGACCCAGTACTTC.

This clonotype was seen more than once but under ten times. The V call is TRBV6-1, the J call TRBJ2-7; 9 nucleotides line up with TRBD1. With 6 bases clipped from V and 6 bases from J, the junction kept 9 bases outside the gene matches. The CDR3 extends over 14 amino acids. Germline V gives CDR1 MNHNS, CDR2 SASEGT. This CDR3 reads CASRATGQGREQYF. The CDR3 DNA is TGTGCCAGCAGAGCTACGGGACAGGGTCGCGAGCAGTACTTC.

The chain has TRBV20-1 and TRBJ1-3; D gene uncertain. The germline V gene encodes CDR1 DFQATT and CDR2 SNEGSKA (reference sequence). V gave up 0 bases and J gave up 2 bases, with 8 bases separating them. The CDR3 totals 14 residues. Here the CDR3 DNA reads TGCAGTGCTAGAGATGGAACGGCTGGAAACACCATATATTTT. It codes for CSARDGTAGNTIYF.

This clonotype has ten or more counts. This chain uses TRBV20-1 with TRBJ2-7; a possible D gene is TRBD2 (6 bases). This CDR3 region has 13 residues. Germline V gene lookup returns CDR1 DFQATT and CDR2 SNEGSKA (reference sequence). The V end lost 0 bases, the J end lost 6 bases, and 12 bases lay between the germline ends. The CDR3 region has the DNA TGCAGTGCTAGAGATCTCGGGGGTCCCGAGCAGTACTTC. Encoded protein: CSARDLGGPEQYF.

This chain joins TRBV20-1 and TRBJ2-3, with 8 bases aligning to TRBD2. V dropped 5 bases and J dropped 4; count of bases not matched to a gene: 8. Germline loops: CDR1 DFQATT, CDR2 SNEGSKA (reference sequence). The CDR3 has 14 residues. Here the CDR3 DNA reads TGCAGTGCTCGTAAACCGGGACTAGCAGATACGCAGTATTTT. Amino acid sequence: CSARKPGLADTQYF.

This clonotype was recorded many times. V usage is TRBV12-3 or TRBV12-4 and J usage is TRBJ2-7; weak D call: TRBD2 (6 bases). The germline V and J ends were trimmed by 1 base and 4 bases, with 11 bases remaining between them. CDR3 length equals 14 residues. This chain's CDR3 is CASSLGGDLYEQYF. The CDR3 bases are TGTGCCAGCAGTTTAGGGGGGGACCTATACGAGCAGTACTTC.

The CDR3 reads CSASAAQETQYF. The CDR3 DNA follows: TGCAGTGCTAGTGCAGCGCAAGAGACCCAGTACTTC. This chain uses TRBV20-1 with TRBJ2-5, with unresolved D. The germline V gene has CDR1 DFQATT and CDR2 SNEGSKA (reference sequence). V shed 3 bases and J shed 2 bases, with 7 bases lying between them. The CDR3 has 12 residues.